The 16 T cell receptor beta chains in this list originate from one sample, sequenced in a study of blood T cell repertoires in COVID-19. Data came from immunoSEQ multiplex PCR; TCRdb stores just in-frame clones and leaves some out. The repertoire holds about 400,000 clones, with 88% as singletons. Sequenced sample: PBMCs or T cells enriched from blood (not recorded which). The receptor source for this set is a woman aged 40 to 50 with acute COVID-19.

The chain uses TRBV5-1 and TRBJ1-4; D not resolved. Germline lookup yields CDR1 SGHRS and CDR2 YFSETQ. V was pared by 4 bases and J by 5 bases, with 9 bases between. The CDR3 spans 13 residues. CDR3 sequence reads: CASSTVENEKLFF. CDR3 in DNA: TGCGCCAGCAGCACGGTCGAGAATGAAAAACTGTTTTTT.

The genes are TRBV4-1 and TRBJ1-4; D unclear. The germline CDR1 and CDR2 sequences are MGHRA and YSYEKL. V lost 1 base and J 5 bases, leaving 11 bases between the germline ends. CDR3 length: 15 amino acids. This CDR3 reads CASSQGDSPNEKLFF. CDR3 DNA sequence: TGCGCCAGCAGCCAAGGAGATTCCCCGAATGAAAAACTGTTTTTT.

The chain carries TRBV4-1 and TRBJ2-7; TRBD1 aligns across 9 bases. V lost 4 bases and J lost 5; bases outside the gene matches: 3. The CDR3 runs 13 residues. CDR1 is MGHRA and CDR2 is YSYEKL in the germline V gene. This CDR3 reads CASSPTGGNEQYF. Here the CDR3 DNA reads TGCGCCAGCAGCCCGACAGGGGGTAACGAGCAGTACTTC.

CDR3 coding DNA: TGTGCCAGCAGCATACAGGGTTTTAACTATGGCTACACCTTC. It translates to CASSIQGFNYGYTF. This chain connects TRBV5-4 to TRBJ1-2; a weak D match, TRBD1 (6 bases). CDR3 length: 14 amino acids. V was cut by 4 bases and J by 1 base, with 11 bases left in between. Germline V gene data show CDR1 as SGHNT and CDR2 as YYREEE (reference sequence). Filled out from reference TRBV5-4 and TRBJ1-2, the complete variable domain reads ETGVTQSPTHLIKTRGQQVTLRCSSQSGHNTVSWYQQALGQGPQFIFQYYREEENGRGNFPPRFSGLQFPNYSSELNVNALELDDSALYLCASSIQGFNYGYTFGSGTRLTVV.

The chain uses TRBV5-1 and TRBJ2-7; 12 bases map to TRBD2. Trimming removed 3 bases from V and 3 bases from J; junction bases left unmatched: 10. CDR1 is SGHRS and CDR2 is YFSETQ in the germline V gene. The CDR3 extends over 17 amino acids. The DNA for the CDR3 is TGCGCCAGCAGCTCGAAACTAGCGGGGGGCATAGACTACGAGCAGTACTTC. Encoded protein: CASSSKLAGGIDYEQYF.

V and J are TRBV20-1 and TRBJ1-2; 7 nucleotides align to TRBD1. The germline V gene encodes CDR1 DFQATT and CDR2 SNEGSKA (reference sequence). Germline trimming cut 3 bases from V and 5 bases from J; bases unmatched to any gene: 9. The CDR3 sequence is 14 residues long. The CDR3 coding sequence is TGCAGTGCTAGTTCCAGGGGGTTTCGGTATGGCTACACCTTC. Its protein product is CSASSRGFRYGYTF.

The chain recombines TRBV11-2 with TRBJ2-3; D unresolved. CDR1 and CDR2 (germline): SGHAT, FQNNGV. The CDR3 length is 12 residues. V was shortened by 5 bases and J by 5 bases, with 8 bases between the two germline ends. The CDR3 coding sequence is TGTGCCAGCAGCGGTCCAGAAGATACGCAGTATTTT. Residues: CASSGPEDTQYF.

This sequence joins TRBV19 and TRBJ2-1, with TRBD2 matching over 9 bases. Looked up from germline, CDR1 is LNHDA and CDR2 is SQIVND (reference sequence). V gave up 5 bases and J gave up 7 bases; unmatched junction bases: 6. The CDR3 length is 14 residues. The CDR3 sequence is CASSPGLAENEQFF. CDR3 bases: TGTGCCAGTAGTCCGGGACTAGCTGAGAATGAGCAGTTCTTC.

The chain carries TRBV19 and TRBJ2-6, with unresolved D. CDR1 and CDR2 (germline): LNHDA, SQIVND (reference sequence). The CDR3 covers 16 residues. Trimming took off 5 bases at V and 3 bases at J, with 14 bases between the two ends. The CDR3 DNA is TGTGCCAGTAGTTTGGGCTTCAGAAGTGGGGCCAACGTCCTGACTTTC. Its translation: CASSLGFRSGANVLTF.

The rearrangement joins TRBV4-1 to TRBJ2-7; 11 nucleotides match TRBD1. V gave up 3 bases and J gave up 4 bases; unmatched junction bases: 8. CDR1 and CDR2 from the germline V gene are MGHRA and YSYEKL. This CDR3 comprises 16 residues. CDR3 sequence (DNA): TGCGCCAGCAGCCACCCCGGACAGGGGGCGGTTTACGAGCAGTACTTC. Its protein product is CASSHPGQGAVYEQYF.

The V call is TRBV21-1, the J call TRBJ2-1; the table's D call of TRBD2 was not tested on the DNA. TRBV21-1 is termed a pseudogene. The CDR3 has 20 amino acids. CDR3 residues: CASSLPEASGGFPSYNEQFF. The CDR3 DNA reads as TGTGCCAGCAGCCTACCCGAGGCTAGCGGGGGGTTCCCCTCCTACAATGAGCAGTTCTTC.

This chain uses TRBV7-2 with TRBJ1-2; 10 positions agree with TRBD1. Trimming cost V 1 base and J 7 bases; bases outside gene matches: 6. In germline, CDR1 is SGHTA, CDR2 FQGNSA. The CDR3 contains 15 residues. The CDR3 DNA is TGTGCCAGCAGCTTAGGCCTGGGACAGGGGAGTGGCTACACCTTC. Protein sequence: CASSLGLGQGSGYTF.

This chain links TRBV2 with TRBJ2-7, with 10 bases that match TRBD1. V was pared by 5 bases and J by 3 bases, with 7 bases of the junction left unmatched. The germline CDR1 and CDR2 sequences are SNHLY and FYNNEI. CDR3 length: 15 amino acids. CDR3 sequence: CASSYPGQGFYEQYF. The DNA for the CDR3 is TGTGCCAGCAGTTATCCGGGACAGGGGTTCTACGAGCAGTACTTC.

The chain combines TRBV4-1 with TRBJ1-6; D perhaps matches TRBD1 (5 bases). With 1 base removed from V and 7 bases from J, the gap between germline ends came to 14 bases. The germline V gene encodes CDR1 MGHRA and CDR2 YSYEKL. CDR3 size: 16 residues. CDR3 nucleotide sequence: TGCGCCAGCAGCCAAGTCCAGGGTCCACCCAATTCACCCCTCCACTTT. It codes for CASSQVQGPPNSPLHF.

About this clone: Distinct nucleotide sequences in the sample also encode this CDR3. V gene TRBV29-1 combines with J gene TRBJ1-1; TRBD1 is a possible D gene (6 bases). From germline, CDR1 is SQVTM and CDR2 ANQGSEA. The CDR3 extends over 11 amino acids. V was shortened by 4 bases and J by 5 bases, with 8 bases between the two germline ends. The CDR3 is CSVVQGTEAFF. The CDR3 coding sequence is TGCAGCGTTGTGCAGGGGACTGAAGCTTTCTTT.

The rearrangement uses TRBV5-1 and TRBJ2-5; possibly TRBD1 for D (6 bases). The CDR3 totals 15 residues. The V end lost 0 bases, the J end lost 1 base, and 10 bases lay between the germline ends. CDR1 SGHRS and CDR2 YFSETQ come from the germline V gene. Here the CDR3 DNA reads TGCGCCAGCAGCTTGGCAGGGGCGACCCAAGAGACCCAGTACTTC. This translates into CASSLAGATQETQYF.